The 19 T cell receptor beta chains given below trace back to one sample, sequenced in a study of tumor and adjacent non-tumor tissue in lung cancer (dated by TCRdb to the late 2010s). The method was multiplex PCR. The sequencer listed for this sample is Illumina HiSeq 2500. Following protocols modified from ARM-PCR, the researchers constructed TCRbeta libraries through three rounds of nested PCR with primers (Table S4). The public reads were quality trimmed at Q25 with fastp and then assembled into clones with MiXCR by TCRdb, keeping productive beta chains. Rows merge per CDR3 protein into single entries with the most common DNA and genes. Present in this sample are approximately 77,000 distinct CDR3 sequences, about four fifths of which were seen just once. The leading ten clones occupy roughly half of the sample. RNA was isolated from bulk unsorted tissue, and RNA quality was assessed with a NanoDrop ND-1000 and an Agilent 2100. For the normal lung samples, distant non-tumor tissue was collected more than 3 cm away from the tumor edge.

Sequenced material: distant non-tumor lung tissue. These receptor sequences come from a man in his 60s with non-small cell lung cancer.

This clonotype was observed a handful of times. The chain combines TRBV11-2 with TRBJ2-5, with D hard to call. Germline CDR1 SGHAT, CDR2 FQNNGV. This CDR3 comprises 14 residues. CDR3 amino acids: CANSSGQVQETQYF. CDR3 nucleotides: TGTGCTAACAGCTCTGGTCAGGTCCAAGAGACCCAGTACTTC.

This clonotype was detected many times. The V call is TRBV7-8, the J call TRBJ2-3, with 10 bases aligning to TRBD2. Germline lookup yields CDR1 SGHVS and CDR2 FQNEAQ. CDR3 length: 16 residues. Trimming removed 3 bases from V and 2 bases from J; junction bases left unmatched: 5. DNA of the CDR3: TGTGCCAGCAGCTTCGGGACTAGCGCCTACACAGATACGCAGTATTTT. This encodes CASSFGTSAYTDTQYF. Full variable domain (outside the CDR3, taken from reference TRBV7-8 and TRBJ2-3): GAGVSQSPRYKVAKRGQDVALRCDPISGHVSLFWYQQALGQGPEFLTYFQNEAQLDKSGLPSDRFFAERPEGSVSTLKIQRTQQEDSAVYLCASSFGTSAYTDTQYFGPGTRLTVL.

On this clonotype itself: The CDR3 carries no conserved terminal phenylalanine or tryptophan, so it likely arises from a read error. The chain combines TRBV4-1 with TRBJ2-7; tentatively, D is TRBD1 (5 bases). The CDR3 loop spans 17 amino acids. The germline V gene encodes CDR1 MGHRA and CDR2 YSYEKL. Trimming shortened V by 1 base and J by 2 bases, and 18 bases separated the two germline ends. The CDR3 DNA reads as TGCGCCAGCAGCCAAGGGGGCGGCCTGGGCCAAACCTACGAGCAGTACTCC. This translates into CASSQGGGLGQTYEQYS.

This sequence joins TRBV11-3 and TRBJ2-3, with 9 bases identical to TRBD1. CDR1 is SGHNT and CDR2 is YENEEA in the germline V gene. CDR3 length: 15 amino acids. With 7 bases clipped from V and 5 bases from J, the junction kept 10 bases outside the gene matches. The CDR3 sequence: CASNLDKGQGDTQYF. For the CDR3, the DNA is TGTGCCAGCAATTTAGATAAGGGACAGGGAGATACGCAGTATTTT.

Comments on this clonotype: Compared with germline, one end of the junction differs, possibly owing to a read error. The CDR3 region is CASSFTGEESQYF. The CDR3, as DNA: TGTGCTAGCAGCTTTACAGGAGAAGAGTCCCAGTACTTC. The rearrangement joins TRBV11-2 to TRBJ2-5; the D gene is possibly TRBD1 (5 bases). Germline V gives CDR1 SGHAT, CDR2 FQNNGV. This CDR3 has 13 amino acids.

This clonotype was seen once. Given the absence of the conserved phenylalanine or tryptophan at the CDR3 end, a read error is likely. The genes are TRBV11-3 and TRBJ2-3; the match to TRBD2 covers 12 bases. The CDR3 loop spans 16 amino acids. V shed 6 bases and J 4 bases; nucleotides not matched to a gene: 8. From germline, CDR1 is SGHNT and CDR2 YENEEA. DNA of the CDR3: TGTGCCAGCAGTACCCGACTAGCGGGAGCTTCAGATACGCAGTATTCT. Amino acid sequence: CASSTRLAGASDTQYS.

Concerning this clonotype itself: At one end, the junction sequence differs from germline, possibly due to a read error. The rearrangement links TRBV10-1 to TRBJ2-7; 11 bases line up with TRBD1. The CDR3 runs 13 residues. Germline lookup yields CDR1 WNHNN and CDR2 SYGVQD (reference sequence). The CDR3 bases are TGTGCCAGTAGGGGACAGGGGGTATACGAGCAGTACTTC. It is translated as CASRGQGVYEQYF.

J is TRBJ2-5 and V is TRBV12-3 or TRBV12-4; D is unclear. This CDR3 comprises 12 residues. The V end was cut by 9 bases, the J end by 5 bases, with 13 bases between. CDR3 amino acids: CASIPGRETQYF. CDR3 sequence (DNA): TGTGCCAGTATCCCGGGCCGCGAGACCCAGTACTTC.

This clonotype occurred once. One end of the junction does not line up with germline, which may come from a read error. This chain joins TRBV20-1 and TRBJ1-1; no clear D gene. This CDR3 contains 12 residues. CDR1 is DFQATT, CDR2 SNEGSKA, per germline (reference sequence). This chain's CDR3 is CSARSGDTDAFF. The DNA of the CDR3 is TGCAGTGCTAGATCCGGGGATACTGATGCTTTCTTT.

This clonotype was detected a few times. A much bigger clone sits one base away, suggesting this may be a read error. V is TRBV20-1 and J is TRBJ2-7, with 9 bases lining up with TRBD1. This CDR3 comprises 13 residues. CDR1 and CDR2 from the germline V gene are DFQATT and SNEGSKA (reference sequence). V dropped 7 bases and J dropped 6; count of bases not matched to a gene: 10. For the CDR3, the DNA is TGCAGTGTCGCCCGGACAGGGGATTTCGAGCAGTACTTC. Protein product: CSVARTGDFEQYF.

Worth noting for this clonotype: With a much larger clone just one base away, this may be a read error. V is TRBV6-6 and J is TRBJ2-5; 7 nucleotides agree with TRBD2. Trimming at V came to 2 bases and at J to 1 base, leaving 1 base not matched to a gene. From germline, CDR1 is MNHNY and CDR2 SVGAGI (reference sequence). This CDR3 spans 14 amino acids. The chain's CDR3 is CASSYAGVQETQYF. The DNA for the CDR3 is TGTGCCAGCAGTTACGCGGGGGTCCAAGAGACCCAGTACTTC.

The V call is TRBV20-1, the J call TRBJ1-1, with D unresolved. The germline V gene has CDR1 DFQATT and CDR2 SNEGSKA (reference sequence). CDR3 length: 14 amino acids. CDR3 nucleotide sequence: TGCCGAGCTAGATCCAGTCTCTTTGGAACTGAAGCTTTCTTT. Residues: CRARSSLFGTEAFF.

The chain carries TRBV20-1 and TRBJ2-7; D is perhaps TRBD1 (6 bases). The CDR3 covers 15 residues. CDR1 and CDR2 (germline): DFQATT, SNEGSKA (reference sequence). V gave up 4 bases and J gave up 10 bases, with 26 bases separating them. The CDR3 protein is CSATNVRDTGQAQYF. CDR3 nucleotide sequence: TGCAGTGCTACCAACGTCCGGGACACCGGGCAGGCACAGTACTTC.

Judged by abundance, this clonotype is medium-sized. The CDR3 loop reads CASSHLTGPQVDTQYF. The CDR3 DNA reads TGCGCCAGCAGCCACCTGACCGGGCCACAGGTCGATACGCAGTATTTT. V gene TRBV4-1 combines with J gene TRBJ2-3; the D gene is possibly TRBD1 (5 bases). This CDR3 contains 16 residues. With 3 bases removed from V and 6 bases from J, the gap between germline ends came to 19 bases. Per the germline V gene, CDR1 is MGHRA and CDR2 is YSYEKL.

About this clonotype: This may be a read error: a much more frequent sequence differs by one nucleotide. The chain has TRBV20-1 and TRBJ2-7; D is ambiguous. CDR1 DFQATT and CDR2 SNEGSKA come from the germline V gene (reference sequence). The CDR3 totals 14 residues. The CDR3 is CSAKITRDTYERYF. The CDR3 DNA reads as TGCAGTGCTAAGATAACAAGAGACACCTACGAGCGGTACTTC.

The CDR3 loop is CSTPSGLTGYTF. DNA for the CDR3: TGCAGCACCCCTTCCGGGCTTACGGGCTACACCTTC. The chain recombines TRBV29-1 with TRBJ1-2; D not certain. V was trimmed by 8 bases and J by 8 bases, leaving 18 bases between them. CDR3 length: 12 residues. Per the germline V gene, CDR1 is SQVTM and CDR2 is ANQGSEA.

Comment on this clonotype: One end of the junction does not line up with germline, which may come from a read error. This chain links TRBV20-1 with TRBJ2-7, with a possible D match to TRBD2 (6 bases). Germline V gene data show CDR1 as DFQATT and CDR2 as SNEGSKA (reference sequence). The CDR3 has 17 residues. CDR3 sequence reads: CSPRDPFGGNSTYEQYF. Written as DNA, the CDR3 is TGCAGTCCTAGAGATCCTTTCGGCGGGAACTCCACCTACGAGCAGTACTTC.

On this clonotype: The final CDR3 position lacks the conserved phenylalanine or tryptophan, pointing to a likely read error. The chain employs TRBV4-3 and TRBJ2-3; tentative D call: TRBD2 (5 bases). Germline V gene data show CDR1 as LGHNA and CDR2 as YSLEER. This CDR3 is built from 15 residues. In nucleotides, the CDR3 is TGCGCCAACAGCCAAACACCGGGATCTCGAAATACGCAGTATCTT. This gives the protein CANSQTPGSRNTQYL.

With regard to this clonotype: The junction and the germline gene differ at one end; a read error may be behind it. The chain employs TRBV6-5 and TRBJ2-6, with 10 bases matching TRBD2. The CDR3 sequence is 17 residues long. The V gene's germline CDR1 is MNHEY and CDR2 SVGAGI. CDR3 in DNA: TGTGCCAGTAACCTAGCGGGAGCCAGCTCTGGGGCCGACGTTCTGACTTTC. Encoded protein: CASNLAGASSGADVLTF.